This T cell receptor beta chain was identified in a study of OX40 agonist ivuxolimab in advanced cancers. Study at large: Hepatocellular carcinoma, melanoma, renal cell or head and neck cancer occurred in dose-escalation patients.

This table comes from immunoSEQ multiplex PCR, and its TCRdb copy is limited to in-frame clones, with some not included. This table has tens of thousands of clones, 86% appearing once. Trimming pared 7 bases from V and 2 bases from J, leaving 11 bases between. Germline V gives CDR1 SGHAT, CDR2 FQNNGV. This CDR3 spans 13 amino acids. The source was CD4+ or CD8+ T cells sorted from blood, collected in a trial of the OX40 agonist ivuxolimab. The gene calls are TRBV11-2 and TRBJ2-5; unclear D gene. The TCR originated in an adult with an advanced solid tumor such as melanoma, head and neck, liver or kidney cancer. CDR3 coding DNA: TGTGCCAGCACCCGAGGCAGTCAAGAGACCCAGTACTTC. It codes for CASTRGSQETQYF.